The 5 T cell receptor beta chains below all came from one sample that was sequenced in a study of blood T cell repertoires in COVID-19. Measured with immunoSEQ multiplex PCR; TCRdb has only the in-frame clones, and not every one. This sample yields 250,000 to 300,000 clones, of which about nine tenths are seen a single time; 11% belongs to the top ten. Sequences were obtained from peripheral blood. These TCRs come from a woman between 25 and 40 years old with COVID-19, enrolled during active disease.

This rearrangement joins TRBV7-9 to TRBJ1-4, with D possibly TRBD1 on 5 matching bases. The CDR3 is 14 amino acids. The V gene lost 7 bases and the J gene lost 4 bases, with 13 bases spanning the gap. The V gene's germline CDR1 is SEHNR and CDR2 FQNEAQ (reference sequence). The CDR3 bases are TGTGCCAGCACCGAGACAGTTAGTAATGAAAAACTGTTTTTT. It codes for CASTETVSNEKLFF.

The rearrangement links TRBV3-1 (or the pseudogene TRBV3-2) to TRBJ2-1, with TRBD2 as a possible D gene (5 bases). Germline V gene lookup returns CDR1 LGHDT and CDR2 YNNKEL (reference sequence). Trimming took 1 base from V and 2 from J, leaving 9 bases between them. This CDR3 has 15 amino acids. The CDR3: CASSQGGSAYNEQFF. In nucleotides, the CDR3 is TGTGCCAGCAGCCAAGGAGGGTCAGCCTACAATGAGCAGTTCTTC.

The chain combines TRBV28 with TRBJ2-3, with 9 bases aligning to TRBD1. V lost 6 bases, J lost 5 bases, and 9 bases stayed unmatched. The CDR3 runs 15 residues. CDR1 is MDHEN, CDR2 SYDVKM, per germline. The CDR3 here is CASSPGQGPGDTQYF. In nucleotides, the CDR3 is TGTGCCAGCAGCCCCGGACAGGGGCCCGGAGATACGCAGTATTTT. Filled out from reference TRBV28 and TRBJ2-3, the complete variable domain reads DVKVTQSSRYLVKRTGEKVFLECVQDMDHENMFWYRQDPGLGLRLIYFSYDVKMKEKGDIPEGYSVSREKKERFSLILESASTNQTSMYLCASSPGQGPGDTQYFGPGTRLTVL.

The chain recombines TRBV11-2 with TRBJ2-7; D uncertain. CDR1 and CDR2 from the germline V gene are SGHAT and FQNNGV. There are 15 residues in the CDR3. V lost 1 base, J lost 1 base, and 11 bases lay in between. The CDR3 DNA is TGTGCCAGCAGCTTAGGTAGAGTAAATTCCTACGAGCAGTACTTC. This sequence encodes CASSLGRVNSYEQYF.

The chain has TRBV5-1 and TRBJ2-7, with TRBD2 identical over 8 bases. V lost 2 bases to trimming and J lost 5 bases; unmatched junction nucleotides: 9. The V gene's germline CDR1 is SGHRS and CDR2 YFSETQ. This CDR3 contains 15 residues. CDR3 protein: CASSFTLREGDEQYF. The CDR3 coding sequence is TGCGCCAGCAGCTTTACGTTACGGGAGGGTGACGAGCAGTACTTC.